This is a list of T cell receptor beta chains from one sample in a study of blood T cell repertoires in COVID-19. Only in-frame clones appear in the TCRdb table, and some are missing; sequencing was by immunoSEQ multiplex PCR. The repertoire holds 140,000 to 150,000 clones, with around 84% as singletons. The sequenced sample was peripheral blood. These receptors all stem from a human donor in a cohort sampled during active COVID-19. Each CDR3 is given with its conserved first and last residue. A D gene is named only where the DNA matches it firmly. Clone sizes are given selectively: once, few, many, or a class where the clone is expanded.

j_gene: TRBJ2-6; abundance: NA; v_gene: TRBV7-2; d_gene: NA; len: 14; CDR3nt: TGTGCCAGCAGCCGTCGCCGGGGGGCCAACGTCCTGACTTTC; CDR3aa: CASSRRRGANVLTF
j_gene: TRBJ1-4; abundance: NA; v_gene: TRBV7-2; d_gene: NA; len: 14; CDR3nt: TGTGCCAGCAGCCGGGACACTGGTGATGGAAAACTGTTTTTT; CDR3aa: CASSRDTGDGKLFF
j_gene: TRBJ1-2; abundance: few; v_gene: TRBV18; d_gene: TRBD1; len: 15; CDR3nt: TGTGCCAGCTCACTTATGGGACAGGAGAACTATGGCTACACCTTC; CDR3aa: CASSLMGQENYGYTF
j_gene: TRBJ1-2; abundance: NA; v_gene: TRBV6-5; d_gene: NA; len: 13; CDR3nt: TGTGCCAGCAGTTACTCCCTTTTCTATGGCTACACCTTC; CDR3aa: CASSYSLFYGYTF
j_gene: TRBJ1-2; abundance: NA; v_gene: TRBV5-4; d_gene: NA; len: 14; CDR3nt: TGTGCCAGCAGCCAGGTAAACCATAACTATGGCTACACCTTC; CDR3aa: CASSQVNHNYGYTF
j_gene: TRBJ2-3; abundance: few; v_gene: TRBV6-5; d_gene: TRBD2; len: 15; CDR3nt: TGTGCCAGCAGTCAAATAGCGGGGACCACAGATACGCAGTATTTT; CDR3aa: CASSQIAGTTDTQYF
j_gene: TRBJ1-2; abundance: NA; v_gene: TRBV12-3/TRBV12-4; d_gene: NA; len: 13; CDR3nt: TGTGCCAGCGGCGGTCCGGGGATTCCTGGCTACACCTTC; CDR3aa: CASGGPGIPGYTF
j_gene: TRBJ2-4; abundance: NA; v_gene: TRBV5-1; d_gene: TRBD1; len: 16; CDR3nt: TGCGCCAGCAGCTTTGGACAGGGGCGTTCCAAAAACATTCAGTACTTC; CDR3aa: CASSFGQGRSKNIQYF
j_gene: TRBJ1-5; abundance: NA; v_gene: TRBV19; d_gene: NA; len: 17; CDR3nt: TGTGCCAGTAGTATACGTTTAGCGGAGACTAGCAATCAGCCCCAGCATTTT; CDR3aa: CASSIRLAETSNQPQHF
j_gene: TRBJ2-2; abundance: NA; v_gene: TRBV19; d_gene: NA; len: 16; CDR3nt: TGTGCCAGTAGTATAGATGGGGGGACGGACACCGGGGAGCTGTTTTTT; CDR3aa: CASSIDGGTDTGELFF
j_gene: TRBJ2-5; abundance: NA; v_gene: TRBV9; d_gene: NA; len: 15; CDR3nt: TGTGCCAGCAGCGTTGCACCAGATACCTCAGAGACCCAGTACTTC; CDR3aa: CASSVAPDTSETQYF
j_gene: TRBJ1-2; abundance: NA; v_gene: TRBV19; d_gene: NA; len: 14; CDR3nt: TGTGCCAGTAGTATTGCAGGTTTGAACTATGGCTACACCTTC; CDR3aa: CASSIAGLNYGYTF
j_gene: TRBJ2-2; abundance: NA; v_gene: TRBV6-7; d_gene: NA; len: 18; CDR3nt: TGTGCCAGCAGTTACTCGAGTCAGGGCGGTCCGAACACCGGGGAGCTGTTTTTT; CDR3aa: CASSYSSQGGPNTGELFF
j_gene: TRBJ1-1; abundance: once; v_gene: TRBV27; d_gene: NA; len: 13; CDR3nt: TGTGCCAGCAGGCTCCAGGGGAACACTGAAGCTTTCTTT; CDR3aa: CASRLQGNTEAFF
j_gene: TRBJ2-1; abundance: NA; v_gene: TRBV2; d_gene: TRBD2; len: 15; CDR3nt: TGTGCCAGCAGTGCACCTAGCGGGGGGGAGAATGAGCAGTTCTTC; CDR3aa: CASSAPSGGENEQFF
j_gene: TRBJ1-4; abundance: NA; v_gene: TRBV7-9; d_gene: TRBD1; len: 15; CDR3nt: TGTGCCAGCAGCTCGGGACAGTTGATTAATGAAAAACTGTTTTTT; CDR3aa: CASSSGQLINEKLFF
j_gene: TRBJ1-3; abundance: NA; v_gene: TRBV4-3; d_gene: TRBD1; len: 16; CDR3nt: TGCGCCAGCAGCCAAGAACAGGGGGCGCGTGGAAACACCATATATTTT; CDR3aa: CASSQEQGARGNTIYF
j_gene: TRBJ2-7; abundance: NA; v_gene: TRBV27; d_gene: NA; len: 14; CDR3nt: TGTGCCAGCAGGCCCTGGGAGAAACGCTACGAGCAGTACTTC; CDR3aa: CASRPWEKRYEQYF
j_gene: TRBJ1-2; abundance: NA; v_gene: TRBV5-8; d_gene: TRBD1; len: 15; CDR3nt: TGTGCCAGCAGCACCGGACAGGGGGAACGCTATGGCTACACCTTC; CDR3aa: CASSTGQGERYGYTF
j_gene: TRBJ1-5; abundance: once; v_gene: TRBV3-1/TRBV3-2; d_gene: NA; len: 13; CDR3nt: TGTGCCAGCAGCCCGCAGGGAGGACAGCCCCAGCATTTT; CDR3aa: CASSPQGGQPQHF
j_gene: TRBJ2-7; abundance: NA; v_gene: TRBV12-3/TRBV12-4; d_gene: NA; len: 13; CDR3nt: TGTGCCAGCAGTACCCGAGAGGACTACGAGCAGTACTTC; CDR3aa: CASSTREDYEQYF
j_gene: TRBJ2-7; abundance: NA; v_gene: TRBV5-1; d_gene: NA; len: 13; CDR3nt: TGCGCCAGCAGCCATACAAGCTCCTACGAGCAGTACTTC; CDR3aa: CASSHTSSYEQYF
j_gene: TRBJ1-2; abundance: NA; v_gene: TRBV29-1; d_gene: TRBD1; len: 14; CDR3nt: TGCAGCGTTGCGGACAGGGCTGCTAACTATGGCTACACCTTC; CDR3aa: CSVADRAANYGYTF